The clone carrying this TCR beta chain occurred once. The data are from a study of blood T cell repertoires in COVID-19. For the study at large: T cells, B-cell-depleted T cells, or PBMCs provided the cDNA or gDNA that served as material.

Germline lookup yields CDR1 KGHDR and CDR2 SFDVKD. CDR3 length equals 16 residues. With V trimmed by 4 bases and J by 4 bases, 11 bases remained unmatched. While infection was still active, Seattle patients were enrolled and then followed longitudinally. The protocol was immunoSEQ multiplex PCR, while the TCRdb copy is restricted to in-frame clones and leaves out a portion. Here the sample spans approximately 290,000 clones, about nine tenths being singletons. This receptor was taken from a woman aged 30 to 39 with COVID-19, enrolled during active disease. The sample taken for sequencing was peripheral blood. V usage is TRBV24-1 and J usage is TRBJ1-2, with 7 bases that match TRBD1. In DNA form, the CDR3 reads TGTGCCACCAGTGACCCCGGGACAGAAGATGGCTATGGCTACACCTTC. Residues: CATSDPGTEDGYGYTF.